Below, one TCR beta chain is given with its context. These data are taken from a study of blood T cell repertoires in COVID-19. Background on the study: Samples taken during acute and convalescent COVID-19 were collected in the United States, Italy and Spain. Sample material is recorded as cDNA or gDNA derived from T cells, B-cell-depleted T cells, or PBMCs.

The CDR3 extends over 13 amino acids. With V trimmed by 4 bases and J by 3 bases, 1 base remained unmatched. Germline V CDR1 and CDR2: SGHNT, YENEEA. Original data processing: The authors estimated nucleated cell counts from reference gene primer amplification. TCRdb's copy holds only in-frame clones and misses some; the assay was immunoSEQ multiplex PCR. V, J and clone size reflect that table, while D and trimming were determined from the DNA. Of 140,000 to 150,000 clones listed, about nine tenths are singletons. The rearrangement uses TRBV11-3 and TRBJ1-1; 8 nucleotides line up with TRBD1. The sample was peripheral blood. The origin of this receptor is a woman aged 45-65 years with acute or convalescent COVID-19. DNA of the CDR3: TGTGCCAGCAGCTCGGACAGGGACACTGAAGCTTTCTTT. This translates into CASSSDRDTEAFF.